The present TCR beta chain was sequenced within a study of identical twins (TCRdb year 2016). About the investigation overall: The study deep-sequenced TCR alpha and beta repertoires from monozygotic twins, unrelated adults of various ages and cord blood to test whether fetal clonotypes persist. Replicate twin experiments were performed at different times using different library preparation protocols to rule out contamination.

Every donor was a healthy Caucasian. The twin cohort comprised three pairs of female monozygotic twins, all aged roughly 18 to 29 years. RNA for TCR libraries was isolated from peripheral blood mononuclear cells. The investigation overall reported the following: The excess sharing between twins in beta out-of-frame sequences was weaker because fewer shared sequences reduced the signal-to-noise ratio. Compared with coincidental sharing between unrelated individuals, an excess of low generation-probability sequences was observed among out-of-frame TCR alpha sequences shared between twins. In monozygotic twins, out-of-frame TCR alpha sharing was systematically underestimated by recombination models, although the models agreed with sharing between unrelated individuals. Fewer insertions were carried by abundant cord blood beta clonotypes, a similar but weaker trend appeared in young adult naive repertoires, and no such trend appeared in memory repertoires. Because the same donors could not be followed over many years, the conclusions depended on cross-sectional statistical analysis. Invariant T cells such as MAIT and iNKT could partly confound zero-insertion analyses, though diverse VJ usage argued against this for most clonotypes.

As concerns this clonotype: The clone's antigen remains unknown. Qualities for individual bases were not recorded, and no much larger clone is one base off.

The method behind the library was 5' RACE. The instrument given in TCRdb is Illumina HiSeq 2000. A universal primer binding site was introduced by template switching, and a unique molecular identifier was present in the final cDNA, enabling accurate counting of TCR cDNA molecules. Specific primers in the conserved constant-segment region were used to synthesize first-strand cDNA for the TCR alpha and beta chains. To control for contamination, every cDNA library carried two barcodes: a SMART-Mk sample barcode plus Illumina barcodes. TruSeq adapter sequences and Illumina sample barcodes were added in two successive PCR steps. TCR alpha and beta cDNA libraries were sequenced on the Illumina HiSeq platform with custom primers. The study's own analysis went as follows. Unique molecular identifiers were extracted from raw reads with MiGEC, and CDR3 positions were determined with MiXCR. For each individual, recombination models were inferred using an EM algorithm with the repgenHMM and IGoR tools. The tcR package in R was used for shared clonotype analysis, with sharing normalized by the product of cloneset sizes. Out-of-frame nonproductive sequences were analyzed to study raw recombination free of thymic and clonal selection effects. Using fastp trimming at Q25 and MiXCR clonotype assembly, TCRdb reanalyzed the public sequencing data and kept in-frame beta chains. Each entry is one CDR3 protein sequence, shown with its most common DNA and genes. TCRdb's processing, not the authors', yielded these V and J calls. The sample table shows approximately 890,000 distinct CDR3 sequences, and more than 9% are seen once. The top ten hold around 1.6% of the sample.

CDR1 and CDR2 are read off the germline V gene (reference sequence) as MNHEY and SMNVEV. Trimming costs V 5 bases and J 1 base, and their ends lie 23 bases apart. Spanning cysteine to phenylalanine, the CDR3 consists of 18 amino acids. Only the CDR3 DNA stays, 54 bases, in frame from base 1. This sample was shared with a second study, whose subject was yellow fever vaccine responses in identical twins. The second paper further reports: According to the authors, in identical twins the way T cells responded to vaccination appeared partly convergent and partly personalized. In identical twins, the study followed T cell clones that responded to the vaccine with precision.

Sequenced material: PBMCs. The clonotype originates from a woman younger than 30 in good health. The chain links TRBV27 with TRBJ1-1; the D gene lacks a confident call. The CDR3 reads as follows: CASSASRGWDFRNTEAFF. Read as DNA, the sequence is TGTGCCAGCAGTGCGTCGCGAGGGTGGGATTTTAGGAACACTGAAGCTTTCTTT.